This TCR beta chain was obtained from a study of cytomegalovirus exposure and HLA in healthy donors. Study as a whole: In a previous analysis, around 120 million unique TCR beta sequences were found from 170 million or so T cells. Study-level points and caveats: An analysis that came later showed most CMV-associated TCR beta chains appearing HLA-restricted. Sequencing probably produced one cluster of sequence variants that were highly shared.

This clone showed up just a few times. No antigen is known for it. Both 60 Vbeta primers and 13 Jbeta primers went into the PCR. Sequencing was performed with immunoSEQ multiplex PCR; in TCRdb, only in-frame clones are kept and a portion is missing. The sample yields roughly 35,000 clones, roughly 50% seen once. With 3 bases removed from V and 4 bases from J, the gap between germline ends came to 13 bases. CDR1 and CDR2 (germline): SEHNR, FQNEAQ (reference sequence). The CDR3 spans 14 residues. The sequenced sample was PBMCs. The clonotype comes from a woman between 35 and 50 years old in good health and CMV-seropositive. The chain joins TRBV7-9 to TRBJ2-7; possibly TRBD1 for D (6 bases). CDR3 in amino acids: CASSFSGARYEQYF. For the CDR3, the DNA is TGTGCCAGCAGCTTTTCAGGGGCCAGGTACGAGCAGTACTTC.